This T cell receptor (beta chain) was retrieved from a study of T cells in Graves' hyperthyroidism and ophthalmopathy. Study-wide points: Ophthalmopathy, as predicted by the model, came a median 6.5 months after the prediction.

This clonotype was seen repeatedly, ten times or more. Its target is not known. Trimming removed 7 bases at V and 1 base at J, with 13 bases between. There are 14 residues in the CDR3. Germline V gives CDR1 SGHTA, CDR2 FQGNSA. Researchers amplified the TCR beta CDR3 regions from RNA transcripts. TCR CDR3 regions were first amplified by RT-PCR with HTBI primers. MiXCR, run by TCRdb on the multiplex PCR reads, gives a single entry per CDR3 protein. The sample has some 510,000 distinct CDR3 sequences, roughly 50% seen once; the top ten hold approximately 8.2%. This chain links TRBV7-2 with TRBJ1-1; D is possibly TRBD1 (6 bases). The source material was peripheral blood or thyroid tissue (not recorded which). The source is a woman aged 18-29 years with Graves' hyperthyroidism. This chain's CDR3 is CASTERGQNTEAFF. In DNA form, the CDR3 reads TGTGCCAGCACTGAGCGGGGGCAGAACACTGAAGCTTTCTTT.